The T cell receptor beta chain described here comes from a study of human T cells and chemical hapten exposure. Specified time point: pre-sensitization, week 0. Treatment meaning: therapeutic diphenylcyclopropenone sensitization with weekly scalp DPC. MiXCR, applied by TCRdb to the RACE reads, yields one record per CDR3 protein. The sample holds 380,000 or so distinct CDR3 sequences; 4.5% to 7% are singletons and the top ten take less than 9%. The receptor comes from a woman between 18 and 29 years old with alopecia areata. Some clones in this sample may be carry-over from other donors' samples. The source was whole blood, collected in connection with sensitization to the hapten diphenylcyclopropenone (DPC).

The CDR3 loop is CAIAGQGGYEQYF. CDR3 nucleotides: TGTGCCATCGCGGGACAGGGGGGGTACGAGCAGTACTTC. The chain couples TRBV10-3 to TRBJ2-7, with 11 bases that match TRBD1. The CDR3 extends over 13 amino acids. Losses at the gene ends were 8 bases for V and 4 bases for J; bases not matched to a gene: 4. Germline V gene data show CDR1 as ENHRY and CDR2 as SYGVKD.